Sequencing of this TCR beta chain was carried out in a study of STAT5B mutations in CD4+ large granular lymphocyte leukemia (dated by TCRdb to between 2020 and 2023). Regarding the complete study: Among the healthy controls, the CDR3 'QG' motif was associated with a particular HLA allele. Flow cytometry on FACSCanto II or FACSVerse confirmed that purified fractions exceeded 95% purity among lymphocytes. The study compared the TCRbeta repertoires of patients with CD4+ T-cell large granular lymphocyte leukemia against the TCRbeta repertoires of healthy blood donors. Results the study describes overall, beyond this receptor: TRBV06-family usage was enriched among the top patient clones (8/27) compared with healthy controls (2/35). Greater clonality appeared to be present in CD4-sorted patient repertoires than in healthy CD4+ repertoires, and the difference was retained after the putative leukemic clones were removed. Main leukemic clonotypes were private to each patient, although roughly 25% of the main leukemic clonotypes were found at low frequency in the non-leukemic repertoires of other patients. The data were not HLA-matched, and the higher clonality in CD4+ T-LGLL than in CD8+ T-LGLL could be due to the relatively small sample size.

The healthy controls were 37 blood donors, and the buffy coats of these donors were supplied by the Finnish Red Cross blood service. All TCR-sequenced material derived from peripheral blood: patient blood samples and healthy donor buffy coats. Ficoll-Hypaque gradient centrifugation was used to isolate peripheral blood mononuclear cells. For the healthy controls, CD4+ cells were obtained from buffy coats by magnetic purification. The Gentra Puregene Cell and Tissue kit was used for genomic DNA extraction, and quantification was performed on a Qubit 2.0 fluorometer. This clone was seen a handful of times. Its antigen specificity is not known. The input lacks base qualities; no much larger clone sits a single base away. The immunoSEQ assay at survey resolution was applied to genomic DNA for sequencing of TCRbeta rearrangements. Per the authors' processing: A lowest detectable productive clonotype frequency of 2.59 x 10-5 was observed in the TCR sequencing data. Only productive TCRbeta rearrangements, meaning sequences that were complete and in-frame, were kept for the analyses. Simpson clonality, calculated in the immunoSEQ Analyzer version 3.0, was used as the measure of sample clonality. Clones were categorized by frequency as very rare, small, medium, large (1-20%) or hyperexpanded (>20%). Generation probabilities were estimated with OLGA 1.2.3, V-gene circos plots were made with VDJtools, specificities were searched in VDJdb, and CDR3 motifs were identified with GLIPH. Drawn from immuneACCESS, this table holds only the in-frame rearrangements with V and J called that TCRdb kept. Clones are partly lost; checked studies trace under half to an unresolved V gene and leave the rest unexplained. V and J calls and clone size are as listed in that table; D and trimming were resolved from the DNA. Within this sample are 30,000 to 40,000 clones, with 70% to 90% of them counted one time only. The ten largest account for less than 4% of the sample.

The CDR3 runs 15 amino acids, cysteine and phenylalanine included. Only the CDR3 DNA stays, 45 bases, in frame from base 1. V and J are truncated by 4 bases and 2 bases respectively, leaving an intervening sequence of 14 bases. CDR1 and CDR2 were assigned from the germline V gene as SNHLY and FYNNEI. The sequence links TRBV2 to TRBJ2-5; 5 matching bases give a weak D call of TRBD1. The material sequenced was CD4+ T cells from blood buffy coats. The sequence was obtained from a human donor in good health. The DNA sequence follows: TGTGCCAGCAGTGCTGCAGGGAACCCTCAAGAGACCCAGTACTTC. It encodes CASSAAGNPQETQYF.